This entry is about one TCR beta chain. Its antigen remains unidentified. The source of the sample is a study of beta chain features in type 1 diabetes. Study-wide context: Cells sorted and examined across all samples totaled approximately 100,000,000. Study-wide findings and caveats: Shortening of TCRB CDR3s, moderate but significant, appeared in all four CD4+ subsets of Type 1 diabetes patients. Insertion counts at VDJ junctions were lower in type 1 diabetes patients, who also showed more deletions there. In comparison with healthy donors, patients had naive, central memory and Treg TCRB repertoires that appeared more similar.

cDNA synthesis used the whole RNA isolate, giving expressed TCRB sequences. Using immunoSEQ multiplex PCR, the repertoire was profiled, and TCRdb retains in-frame clones only, with some absent. The repertoire includes 300,000 or so clones, roughly 13% of them detected once, and nearly 0.015% sits in the top ten. Germline V gene lookup returns CDR1 LNHNV and CDR2 YYDKDF (reference sequence). There are 16 residues in the CDR3. Germline trimming cut 1 base from V and 7 bases from J; bases unmatched to any gene: 9. Averaging roughly 120 mL, one heparinised blood draw was given by each donor. The sequenced sample was naive CD4+ T cells from blood. The sequence was collected from a woman under 30 with type 1 diabetes. The chain carries TRBV15 and TRBJ1-4; the match to TRBD1 covers 7 bases. Written as DNA, the CDR3 is TGTGCCACCAGCAGAGTCTTGGACAGGCAAAGTGAAAAACTGTTTTTT. Translation gives CATSRVLDRQSEKLFF.